A selection of T cell receptor beta chains follows, all from one sample in a study of T cell responses to AZD1222 COVID-19 vaccine. TCRdb's copy holds only in-frame clones and misses some; the assay was immunoSEQ multiplex PCR. The sample has 65,000 to 85,000 clones; 80% to 90% are singletons. Sample: peripheral blood, taken 28 days after the second AZD1222 dose. The receptors stem from an adult who received the AZD1222 COVID-19 vaccine. Both conserved end residues are part of each CDR3. The order of the fields is J gene, V gene, D gene, clone size, CDR3 protein, CDR3 DNA. A D gene is named only where the DNA matches it firmly. A row's size may be missing; if present it is once, few, many or a size class.

TRBJ1-5,TRBV2,TRBD1,-,CASSAQGLGQPQHF,TGTGCCAGCAGTGCACAGGGGTTAGGTCAGCCCCAGCATTTT
TRBJ2-3,TRBV2,TRBD2,-,CASSDTSGGRDTQYF,TGTGCCAGCAGTGATACTAGCGGGGGGAGAGATACGCAGTATTTT
TRBJ2-5,TRBV15,TRBD1,few,CATSRDRGRETQYF,TGTGCCACCAGCAGGGACAGGGGGCGGGAGACCCAGTACTTC
TRBJ1-2,TRBV19,-,-,CASSIEGFRGYTF,TGTGCCAGTAGTATAGAGGGCTTTCGTGGCTACACCTTC
TRBJ2-3,TRBV28,TRBD1,-,CASSLWDRGQDTQYF,TGTGCCAGCAGTTTATGGGACAGGGGGCAAGATACGCAGTATTTT
TRBJ1-1,TRBV28,-,-,CASSPGGYTEAFF,TGTGCCAGCAGTCCCGGAGGGTACACTGAAGCTTTCTTT
TRBJ2-1,TRBV5-6,-,-,CASSLRGFGNEQFF,TGTGCCAGCAGCTTGCGGGGGTTCGGCAATGAGCAGTTCTTC
TRBJ1-2,TRBV28,-,-,CASSLWGRSGGYTF,TGTGCCAGCAGTTTATGGGGACGATCGGGGGGCTACACCTTC
TRBJ2-5,TRBV5-1,TRBD2,-,CASSGRRGAQETQYF,TGCGCCAGCAGTGGGCGGCGGGGGGCCCAAGAGACCCAGTACTTC
TRBJ2-5,TRBV5-4,TRBD1,-,CASSIGQGIGETQYF,TGTGCCAGCAGCATCGGACAGGGGATAGGGGAGACCCAGTACTTC
TRBJ2-1,TRBV30,TRBD2,-,CAWSVGTTHNEQFF,TGTGCCTGGAGTGTTGGGACTACCCACAATGAGCAGTTCTTC
TRBJ2-3,TRBV7-2,TRBD2,-,CASSFSGGARAQYF,TGTGCCAGCAGCTTTTCCGGGGGGGCTCGAGCGCAGTATTTT
TRBJ1-1,TRBV2,TRBD1,-,CASSESGGTGLNTEAFF,TGTGCCAGCAGTGAGAGCGGGGGGACAGGTTTGAACACTGAAGCTTTCTTT
TRBJ2-5,TRBV27,-,-,CASSENPETQYF,TGTGCCAGCAGTGAAAACCCAGAGACCCAGTACTTC
TRBJ1-2,TRBV3-1/TRBV3-2,TRBD1,-,CASSQVGTVYGYTF,TGTGCCAGCAGCCAAGTAGGGACAGTCTATGGCTACACCTTC
TRBJ1-2,TRBV7-2,-,once,CASSQTPGGYTF,TGTGCCAGCAGCCAAACACCAGGGGGCTACACCTTC
TRBJ2-7,TRBV3-1/TRBV3-2,-,-,CASSQVRGGSSGEQYF,TGTGCCAGCAGCCAAGTTCGTGGAGGGTCATCGGGGGAGCAGTACTTC
TRBJ2-1,TRBV6-2/TRBV6-3,TRBD2,many,CASSLSGGSYNEQFF,TGTGCCAGCAGCCTTAGCGGGGGGAGCTACAATGAGCAGTTCTTC
TRBJ2-5,TRBV3-1/TRBV3-2,-,-,CASSQGLGETQYF,TGTGCCAGCAGCCAAGGATTGGGAGAGACCCAGTACTTC
TRBJ2-1,TRBV21-1,-,-,CASSKIGAGQGSYNEQFF,TGTGCCAGCAGCAAAATTGGGGCGGGACAGGGTTCCTACAATGAGCAGTTCTTC
TRBJ2-1,TRBV11-2,TRBD2,few,CASSSRLAENNEQFF,TGTGCCAGCAGCTCCCGACTAGCGGAGAACAATGAGCAGTTCTTC
TRBJ1-4,TRBV6-6,-,-,CASSQLPPHWRATNEKLFF,TGTGCCAGCAGTCAACTCCCCCCCCATTGGCGGGCAACTAATGAAAAACTGTTTTTT
TRBJ1-1,TRBV5-1,TRBD1,-,CASSLGQGYTEAFF,TGCGCCAGCAGCTTGGGACAGGGGTACACTGAAGCTTTCTTT
TRBJ2-3,TRBV21-1,-,-,CASSKAQGSLTDTQYF,TGTGCCAGCAGCAAAGCGCAGGGGTCTCTCACAGATACGCAGTATTTT
TRBJ2-3,TRBV19,-,-,CASSISGGFTDTQYF,TGTGCCAGTAGTATTTCCGGGGGTTTCACAGATACGCAGTATTTT
TRBJ2-7,TRBV27,-,-,CASSLFGSYEQYF,TGTGCCAGCAGTTTATTTGGCAGCTACGAGCAGTACTTC
TRBJ1-1,TRBV12-3/TRBV12-4,-,-,CASSSMGNTEAFF,TGTGCCAGCAGTTCGATGGGGAACACTGAAGCTTTCTTT
TRBJ1-2,TRBV12-3/TRBV12-4,-,once,CASSLTANYGYTF,TGTGCCAGCAGTCTGACAGCTAACTATGGCTACACCTTC
TRBJ1-1,TRBV19,-,-,CASTPTGSTEAFF,TGTGCCAGTACCCCGACGGGGAGCACTGAAGCTTTCTTT
TRBJ2-2,TRBV24-1,-,few,CATSAPGPGTTGELFF,TGTGCCACCAGTGCCCCCGGACCGGGGACCACCGGGGAGCTGTTTTTT
TRBJ2-7,TRBV5-6,-,-,CASSLGRYEQYF,TGTGCCAGCAGTTTGGGACGATACGAGCAGTACTTC
TRBJ2-2,TRBV20-1,-,-,CSASSGAQSFPGELFF,TGCAGTGCTAGTTCAGGGGCCCAAAGTTTTCCCGGGGAGCTGTTTTTT
TRBJ1-3,TRBV9,-,-,CASSDGNTIYF,TGTGCCAGCAGCGACGGAAACACCATATATTTT
TRBJ1-2,TRBV29-1,-,-,CSVEDQGTLINYGYTF,TGCAGCGTTGAAGATCAAGGGACTCTCATTAACTATGGCTACACCTTC
TRBJ1-1,TRBV4-1,TRBD1,-,CASSHRDRESEAFF,TGCGCCAGCAGCCATAGGGACAGGGAGTCTGAAGCTTTCTTT
TRBJ1-2,TRBV18,-,-,CASSPKEDYGYTF,TGTGCCAGCTCACCGAAGGAGGACTATGGCTACACCTTC
TRBJ2-1,TRBV9,TRBD2,-,CASSPLLAGGFDEQFF,TGTGCCAGCAGCCCCTTACTAGCGGGGGGTTTCGATGAGCAGTTCTTC
TRBJ1-2,TRBV5-6,TRBD1,-,CASSQVGQGTYGYTF,TGTGCCAGCAGCCAGGTGGGACAGGGGACCTATGGCTACACCTTC
TRBJ2-3,TRBV24-1,TRBD1,few,CATKGQGSTDTQYF,TGTGCCACCAAGGGACAGGGAAGCACAGATACGCAGTATTTT
TRBJ1-1,TRBV13,TRBD1,-,CASSFRTGAPLEAFF,TGTGCCAGCAGCTTCAGGACAGGGGCCCCTTTAGAAGCTTTCTTT
TRBJ1-6,TRBV27,-,-,CASSPTQNNSPLHF,TGTGCCAGCAGCCCGACGCAGAATAATTCACCCCTCCACTTT
TRBJ2-1,TRBV19,TRBD2,-,CASSINSASGAEDEQFF,TGTGCCAGTAGTATCAACTCGGCTAGCGGGGCCGAGGATGAGCAGTTCTTC
TRBJ2-1,TRBV30,TRBD2,-,CAWSVQRGVNEQFF,TGTGCCTGGAGTGTACAGCGGGGGGTTAATGAGCAGTTCTTC
TRBJ1-2,TRBV3-1/TRBV3-2,-,once,CASSQGPNGDYTF,TGTGCCAGCAGCCAAGGACCCAACGGAGACTACACCTTC
TRBJ2-7,TRBV5-6,-,-,CASSPPEEQYF,TGTGCCAGCAGCCCCCCAGAGGAGCAGTACTTC